This is a list of T cell receptor beta chains from one sample in a study of cytomegalovirus exposure and HLA in healthy donors. Assay used: immunoSEQ multiplex PCR; TCRdb lists only in-frame clones, some missing. The top ten clones hold around 24% of a sample with about 150,000 clones, approximately 86% of them seen once. Sequenced: PBMCs. The origin of the receptors is a man younger than 35 in good health and CMV-seropositive. Both conserved end residues are part of each CDR3. Fields, in order: J gene, V gene, D gene, clone size, CDR3 protein, CDR3 DNA. A D gene is named only where the DNA matches it firmly. Clone size appears in some rows only: once, few, many, or a class for an expanded clone.

TRBJ2-7,TRBV6-5,TRBD2,.,CASSPGLAYYEQYF,TGTGCCAGCAGCCCCGGACTAGCGTACTACGAGCAGTACTTC
TRBJ1-2,TRBV19,TRBD1,.,CASGGTGKKYGYTF,TGTGCCAGTGGGGGGACAGGGAAGAAGTATGGCTACACCTTC
TRBJ2-5,TRBV11-2,TRBD2,.,CASRPTVASGSGQTQYF,TGTGCCAGCAGACCCACTGTCGCTAGCGGGAGCGGCCAGACCCAGTACTTC
TRBJ2-3,TRBV20-1,.,few,CSASFTDTQYF,TGCAGTGCTAGCTTCACAGATACGCAGTATTTT
TRBJ2-1,TRBV5-1,TRBD2,.,CASSLGVGTSGPRSYNEQFF,TGCGCCAGCAGCTTGGGGGTCGGGACTAGCGGACCCCGCTCCTACAATGAGCAGTTCTTC
TRBJ1-1,TRBV5-4,.,.,CASSLITDLGYTEAFF,TGTGCCAGCAGCTTGATTACGGACTTGGGGTACACTGAAGCTTTCTTT
TRBJ1-1,TRBV7-9,TRBD1,.,CASSRRQGRSTEAFF,TGTGCCAGCAGCCGAAGACAGGGCCGATCCACTGAAGCTTTCTTT
TRBJ1-2,TRBV18,.,.,CASSPESSNYGYTF,TGTGCCAGCTCCCCCGAGAGCTCTAACTATGGCTACACCTTC
TRBJ2-1,TRBV5-1,TRBD2,few,CASSPGGSSYNEQFF,TGCGCCAGCAGCCCGGGGGGAAGCTCCTACAATGAGCAGTTCTTC
TRBJ2-2,TRBV10-2,.,.,CASSESWRRNTGELFF,TGCGCCAGCAGTGAGTCTTGGCGGAGGAACACCGGGGAGCTGTTTTTT
TRBJ1-5,TRBV18,.,.,CASSRDNRWQPQHF,TGTGCCAGCTCAAGGGACAACCGGTGGCAGCCCCAGCATTTT
TRBJ2-7,TRBV7-2,.,.,CASTPGGGSYEQYF,TGTGCCAGCACCCCGGGGGGCGGCTCCTACGAGCAGTACTTC
TRBJ2-3,TRBV7-2,.,.,CASSPRLDSTDTQYF,TGTGCCAGCAGCCCTAGACTAGATAGCACAGATACGCAGTATTTT
TRBJ2-7,TRBV7-9,TRBD1,.,CASSPRTGQGLSYEQYF,TGTGCCAGCAGCCCACGTACGGGACAGGGCTTATCTTACGAGCAGTACTTC
TRBJ2-7,TRBV5-1,TRBD2,once,CASSAVAGVSYEQYF,TGCGCCAGCAGCGCCGTAGCGGGGGTCTCCTACGAGCAGTACTTC
TRBJ2-7,TRBV27,.,.,CASSLAGPFSYEQYF,TGTGCCAGCAGCCTCGCGGGCCCCTTCTCCTACGAGCAGTACTTC
TRBJ1-5,TRBV6-5,.,.,CASSYSGAGQPQHF,TGTGCCAGCAGTTACTCTGGCGCAGGTCAGCCCCAGCATTTT
TRBJ1-4,TRBV5-1,.,.,CASSSDRRTNEKLFF,TGCGCCAGCAGCTCAGACAGGCGCACTAATGAAAAACTGTTTTTT
TRBJ2-7,TRBV5-4,.,once,CASSLDPETYEQYF,TGTGCCAGCAGCTTGGATCCAGAAACCTACGAGCAGTACTTC
TRBJ1-5,TRBV12-5,.,.,CASGHGGVQPQHF,TGTGCTAGTGGTCATGGAGGCGTCCAGCCCCAGCATTTT
TRBJ1-2,TRBV5-1,.,.,CASSSEGVGYTF,TGCGCCAGCAGCTCAGAGGGGGTCGGCTACACCTTC
TRBJ2-2,TRBV2,TRBD2,.,CASSMSGGMNTGELFF,TGTGCCAGCAGCATGAGCGGGGGGATGAACACCGGGGAGCTGTTTTTT
TRBJ1-2,TRBV9,TRBD1,.,CASSVGTGTYGYTF,TGTGCCAGCAGCGTAGGGACAGGGACCTATGGCTACACCTTC
TRBJ1-1,TRBV29-1,.,.,CSVVRGMNTEAFF,TGCAGCGTTGTAAGGGGAATGAACACTGAAGCTTTCTTT
TRBJ1-6,TRBV7-6,TRBD1,.,CASSLEPGGNSPLHF,TGTGCCAGCAGCTTAGAGCCAGGGGGAAATTCACCCCTCCACTTT
TRBJ2-7,TRBV5-1,TRBD1,few,CASGPGTASYEQYF,TGCGCCAGCGGCCCCGGGACAGCCTCCTACGAGCAGTACTTC
TRBJ1-3,TRBV9,.,.,CASSSPGQRGNTIYF,TGTGCCAGCAGCTCCCCCGGACAGCGGGGAAACACCATATATTTT
TRBJ2-5,TRBV2,TRBD2,.,CASSEVAAGGGNF,TGTGCCAGCAGTGAAGTAGCCGCGGGGGGGGGAAACTTC
TRBJ2-1,TRBV29-1,.,.,CSTARQAPYNEQFF,TGCAGCACTGCCCGACAGGCCCCCTACAATGAGCAGTTCTTC
TRBJ1-1,TRBV4-3,TRBD1,once,CASSLDRADTEAFF,TGCGCCAGCAGCCTTGACAGGGCGGACACTGAAGCTTTCTTT
TRBJ1-2,TRBV7-8,.,.,CASSLLGVGGFYGYTF,TGTGCCAGCAGCTTATTGGGGGTAGGGGGTTTCTATGGCTACACCTTC
TRBJ2-1,TRBV4-2,TRBD2,.,CASSQEGGVYNEQFF,TGTGCCAGCAGCCAAGAGGGGGGGGTCTACAATGAGCAGTTCTTC
TRBJ1-2,TRBV18,.,.,CASSQVRQDYEYYGYTF,TGTGCCAGCTCGCAAGTACGACAGGATTACGAGTACTATGGCTACACCTTC
TRBJ1-2,TRBV4-1,.,.,CASSQAGPGSYGYTF,TGCGCCAGCAGCCAAGCAGGGCCCGGGAGCTATGGCTACACCTTC
TRBJ1-1,TRBV7-9,TRBD1,.,CASSSPTGGTEAFF,TGTGCCAGCAGCTCACCCACAGGGGGCACTGAAGCTTTCTTT
TRBJ2-1,TRBV18,.,few,CASSHREGDEQFF,TGTGCCAGCTCACACAGGGAAGGGGATGAGCAGTTCTTC
TRBJ1-5,TRBV5-4,TRBD1,.,CASRRSRDSHSNQPQHF,TGTGCCAGCAGGCGTTCTCGGGACAGCCATAGCAATCAGCCCCAGCATTTT
TRBJ1-4,TRBV6-1,.,.,CASSEARAGWDEKLFF,TGTGCCAGCAGTGAAGCGAGGGCAGGTTGGGATGAAAAACTGTTTTTT
TRBJ2-5,TRBV18,.,once,CASFELRETQYF,TGTGCCAGCTTCGAGTTGCGGGAGACCCAGTACTTC
TRBJ2-5,TRBV25-1,.,.,CASSDPSFQETQYF,TGTGCCAGCAGTGATCCTAGCTTCCAAGAGACCCAGTACTTC
TRBJ2-7,TRBV16,.,.,CASSQEPIREQYF,TGTGCCAGCAGCCAAGAGCCCATCCGCGAGCAGTACTTC
TRBJ2-2,TRBV25-1,.,.,CASSELRTGELFF,TGTGCCAGCAGTGAACTCCGGACCGGGGAGCTGTTTTTT
TRBJ2-7,TRBV11-2,.,.,CASSFQGSYEQYF,TGTGCCAGCAGCTTCCAGGGTTCCTACGAGCAGTACTTC
TRBJ2-5,TRBV11-2,TRBD1,.,CASSLGRGSQQTQYF,TGTGCCAGCAGCTTAGGCAGGGGGAGTCAACAGACCCAGTACTTC
TRBJ1-2,TRBV7-2,TRBD1,.,CASSHDRGGNGYTF,TGTGCCAGCAGCCACGACAGGGGTGGCAATGGCTACACCTTC
TRBJ2-1,TRBV9,.,.,CASSRRLAGTPTRDEQFF,TGTGCCAGCAGCCGACGCCTCGCCGGGACTCCAACTAGGGATGAGCAGTTCTTC
TRBJ1-2,TRBV28,TRBD1,.,CASNKRVDRVRNGYTF,TGTGCCAGCAATAAACGAGTAGACAGGGTGAGGAATGGCTACACCTTC
TRBJ2-3,TRBV7-2,.,.,CASSVSQSTDTQYF,TGTGCCAGCAGCGTATCACAGAGCACAGATACGCAGTATTTT
TRBJ1-1,TRBV20-1,.,few,CSAKGLSEAFF,TGCAGTGCAAAGGGGCTAAGTGAAGCTTTCTTT
TRBJ1-5,TRBV6-6,.,.,CASSPPGANQPQHF,TGTGCCAGCAGTCCGCCTGGGGCCAATCAGCCCCAGCATTTT
TRBJ2-1,TRBV5-1,TRBD2,.,CASSRLAGRSEQFF,TGCGCCAGCAGCCGACTAGCGGGGAGGAGTGAGCAGTTCTTC
TRBJ1-5,TRBV6-6,TRBD1,.,CASSFDRGRNQPQHF,TGTGCCAGCAGTTTCGACAGGGGGCGGAATCAGCCCCAGCATTTT
TRBJ2-5,TRBV6-1,.,.,CASSESAGSPQETQYF,TGTGCCAGCAGTGAATCGGCAGGGTCGCCTCAAGAGACCCAGTACTTC
TRBJ2-1,TRBV5-6,TRBD1,.,CASSLGGRGYNEQFF,TGTGCCAGCAGCTTGGGGGGCAGGGGGTACAATGAGCAGTTCTTC
TRBJ1-5,TRBV7-2,TRBD1,.,CASSSQGAGQPQHF,TGTGCCAGCAGCTCTCAGGGGGCGGGACAGCCCCAGCATTTT
TRBJ2-1,TRBV18,TRBD2,.,CASSPPGTSGSIDEQFF,TGTGCCAGCTCGCCTCCTGGGACTAGCGGGAGTATCGATGAGCAGTTCTTC